Shown below are 5 T cell receptor beta chains from a single sample sequenced in a study of blood T cell dynamics during melanoma immunotherapy. Data came from immunoSEQ multiplex PCR; TCRdb stores just in-frame clones and leaves some out. The table records about 16,000 clones, 85% to 95% of them present only once. The time point here: week 3, after first cycle of checkpoint inhibitor. The sample consisted of effector memory CD8+ T cells from blood, taken from a patient treated with checkpoint blockade. These receptor sequences come from a human donor with melanoma.

The genes are TRBV5-6 and TRBJ2-1, with a possible D match to TRBD2 (6 bases). CDR1 and CDR2 from the germline V gene are SGHDT and YYEEEE. The CDR3 is 15 amino acids. Trimming cost V 3 bases and J 7 bases, with 17 bases left between them. CDR3 bases: TGTGCCAGCAGCTACGGGACTTCCCCGGGGAATGAGCAGTTCTTC. This translates into CASSYGTSPGNEQFF.

The CDR3 bases are TGTGCCAGCAGCCCTCATGGGACAGGGGGCGGAGAGACCCAGTACTTC. Protein product: CASSPHGTGGGETQYF. The chain links TRBV7-2 to TRBJ2-5, with TRBD1 identical over 12 bases. V lost 5 bases and J lost 4; bases outside the gene matches: 8. The CDR3 is 16 amino acids. From germline, CDR1 is SGHTA and CDR2 FQGNSA.

V is TRBV10-3 and J is TRBJ1-2; 12 nucleotides align to TRBD1. CDR3 length equals 17 residues. Germline V CDR1 and CDR2: ENHRY, SYGVKD. Trimming cost V 3 bases and J 4 bases; bases outside gene matches: 9. This CDR3 reads CAISDSGTGGAVYGYTF. The CDR3 DNA reads TGTGCCATCAGTGATTCCGGGACAGGGGGCGCGGTCTATGGCTACACCTTC.

V usage is TRBV15 and J usage is TRBJ2-7, with D possibly being TRBD1 (6 bases). CDR1 is LNHNV and CDR2 is YYDKDF in the germline V gene (reference sequence). V was clipped by 3 bases and J by 2 bases, with 26 bases between them. CDR3 length: 19 residues. Here the CDR3 reads CATSSGPLFLDEGAYEQYF. Here the CDR3 DNA reads TGTGCCACCAGCAGCGGCCCATTATTTTTGGACGAGGGGGCCTACGAGCAGTACTTC.

The rearrangement links TRBV28 to TRBJ2-7; no definite D call. Trimming shortened V by 1 base and J by 5 bases, and 9 bases separated the two germline ends. Germline V gene lookup returns CDR1 MDHEN and CDR2 SYDVKM. The CDR3 is made up of 13 amino acids. CDR3: CASSLFGGDEQYF. CDR3 DNA sequence: TGTGCCAGCAGTTTATTTGGTGGGGACGAGCAGTACTTC.